A single sample is the source of the 19 T cell receptor beta chains below, sequenced in a study of OX40 agonist ivuxolimab in advanced cancers. The repertoire was sequenced with immunoSEQ multiplex PCR; TCRdb's copy has only in-frame clones and lacks some. The sample lists about 48,000 clones, roughly 84% seen once, with 9% to 10% in the top ten. Sequenced material: CD4+ or CD8+ T cells sorted from blood, taken in a trial of the OX40 agonist ivuxolimab. These receptors all stem from an adult with an advanced solid tumor such as melanoma, head and neck, liver or kidney cancer.

V gene TRBV7-9 combines with J gene TRBJ1-5, with D perhaps matching TRBD1 (6 bases). The CDR3 is made up of 13 amino acids. Germline V gene data show CDR1 as SEHNR and CDR2 as FQNEAQ (reference sequence). The germline V and J ends were trimmed by 6 bases and 4 bases, with 10 bases remaining between them. CDR3 in amino acids: CASSSTGNQPQHF. Here the CDR3 DNA reads TGTGCCAGCAGTTCTACAGGGAATCAGCCCCAGCATTTT.

This clone was seen a single time. This chain uses TRBV2 with TRBJ2-1, with TRBD2 matching 14 bases. Germline-derived CDR1 and CDR2 are SNHLY and FYNNEI. This CDR3 region has 16 residues. The V gene end was trimmed by 7 bases and the J gene end by 4 bases; junction bases not matched to a gene: 6. The CDR3 coding sequence is TGTGCCAGCACCTTGACTAGCGGGAGGGGGTACAATGAGCAGTTCTTC. It translates to CASTLTSGRGYNEQFF.

In the case of this clone: In the same sample, other DNA sequences code for this CDR3. The chain is built from TRBV14 and TRBJ2-2, with unresolved D. CDR1 is SGHDN, CDR2 FVKESK, per germline. The CDR3 is 15 residues long. Trimming took 0 bases from V and 2 from J, leaving 7 bases between them. CDR3 nucleotide sequence: TGTGCCAGCAGCCAAGAGTTGGGAAACACCGGGGAGCTGTTTTTT. Its protein is CASSQELGNTGELFF. Filled out from reference TRBV14 and TRBJ2-2, the complete variable domain reads EAGVTQFPSHSVIEKGQTVTLRCDPISGHDNLYWYRRVMGKEIKFLLHFVKESKQDESGMPNNRFLAERTGGTYSTLKVQPAELEDSGVYFCASSQELGNTGELFFGEGSRLTVL.

The chain uses TRBV18 and TRBJ1-4; no clear D. The V gene's germline CDR1 is KGHSH and CDR2 LQKENI. V lost 3 bases and J lost 2, with 7 bases in between. CDR3 length: 14 amino acids. The CDR3 loop is CASSPPDTNEKLFF. CDR3 DNA: TGTGCCAGCTCACCCCCAGATACTAATGAAAAACTGTTTTTT. Full variable domain (rest looked up from reference TRBV18 and TRBJ1-4): NAGVMQNPRHLVRRRGQEARLRCSPMKGHSHVYWYRQLPEEGLKFMVYLQKENIIDESGMPKERFSAEFPKEGPSILRIQQVVRGDSAAYFCASSPPDTNEKLFFGSGTQLSVL.

This clone appeared once. The chain joins TRBV28 to TRBJ2-7; D perhaps matches TRBD2 (6 bases). This CDR3 spans 16 amino acids. Germline V gives CDR1 MDHEN, CDR2 SYDVKM. The V end lost 5 bases, the J end lost 3 bases, and 20 bases lay between the germline ends. CDR3 amino acids: CASSRPLPRDGYEQYF. DNA for the CDR3: TGTGCCAGCAGTCGACCCCTGCCGCGGGACGGCTACGAGCAGTACTTC. Full variable domain (rest looked up from reference TRBV28 and TRBJ2-7): DVKVTQSSRYLVKRTGEKVFLECVQDMDHENMFWYRQDPGLGLRLIYFSYDVKMKEKGDIPEGYSVSREKKERFSLILESASTNQTSMYLCASSRPLPRDGYEQYFGPGTRLTVT.

The genes are TRBV30 and TRBJ1-2; possibly TRBD1 for D (6 bases). Between the trimmed V and J ends, which lost 7 bases and 4 bases, there was a span of 13 bases. The CDR3 totals 12 residues. Germline assignment: CDR1 GTSNPN and CDR2 SVGIG (reference sequence). This chain's CDR3 is CASETRGYGYTF. In nucleotides, the CDR3 is TGTGCCTCCGAAACCAGGGGCTATGGCTACACCTTC. Full variable domain (missing parts from reference TRBV30 and TRBJ1-2): SQTIHQWPATLVQPVGSPLSLECTVEGTSNPNLYWYRQAAGRGLQLLFYSVGIGQISSEVPQNLSASRPQDRQFILSSKKLLLSDSGFYLCASETRGYGYTFGSGTRLTVV.

The chain is built from TRBV11-2 and TRBJ1-3; a possible D gene is TRBD1 (5 bases). The CDR3 is made up of 15 amino acids. Per germline, CDR1 SGHAT and CDR2 FQNNGV. Trimming cost V 4 bases and J 3 bases, with 13 bases left between them. The CDR3 nucleotides read TGTGCCAGCAGCTCAACCCCGGGGCTTGGAAACACCATATATTTT. Amino acids: CASSSTPGLGNTIYF.

The V call is TRBV4-2, the J call TRBJ1-2, with no clear D. Germline CDR1 LGHNA, CDR2 YNFKEQ. CDR3 length: 16 amino acids. Trimming pared 1 base from V and 0 bases from J, leaving 12 bases between. CDR3 region: CASSQAQQPSNYGYTF. The DNA for the CDR3 is TGTGCCAGCAGCCAAGCCCAGCAGCCTTCTAACTATGGCTACACCTTC.

The J gene is TRBJ2-5, the V gene TRBV6-5; D unclear. V was pared by 0 bases and J by 1 base, with 9 bases between. Germline V CDR1 and CDR2: MNHEY, SVGAGI. The CDR3 runs to 15 residues. In nucleotides, the CDR3 is TGTGCCAGCAGTTACTCTTCCGGGTTCCAAGAGACCCAGTACTTC. It yields the protein CASSYSSGFQETQYF.

The chain links TRBV29-1 to TRBJ1-2, with TRBD1 identical over 12 bases. Germline CDR1 and CDR2: SQVTM and ANQGSEA. V shed 4 bases and J 6 bases; nucleotides not matched to a gene: 3. This CDR3 comprises 13 residues. The CDR3 nucleotides read TGCAGCGTTGGAGGGACAGGGGGCGATGGCTACACCTTC. It specifies CSVGGTGGDGYTF.

As DNA, the CDR3 is TGTGCCAGCAGCTCCACGGGCTTAGGGGGAGATACGCAGTATTTT. Translated, it gives CASSSTGLGGDTQYF. This chain connects TRBV7-9 to TRBJ2-3, with D possibly matching TRBD1 (6 bases). Per the germline V gene, CDR1 is SEHNR and CDR2 is FQNEAQ (reference sequence). This CDR3 region has 15 residues. V lost 4 bases, J lost 5 bases, and 16 bases lay in between.

V usage is TRBV28 and J usage is TRBJ1-5; tentative D call: TRBD1 (6 bases). CDR3 size: 14 residues. CDR1 and CDR2 (germline): MDHEN, SYDVKM. Trimming pared 3 bases from V and 6 bases from J, leaving 12 bases between. CDR3 amino acids: CASSFDTGSQPQHF. The CDR3 DNA sequence: TGTGCCAGCAGTTTTGATACAGGGAGTCAGCCCCAGCATTTT.

The chain couples TRBV6-5 to TRBJ2-3, with a weak D call TRBD1 (6 bases). Trimming stripped 2 bases from V and 7 bases from J, with 10 bases between. The germline CDR1 and CDR2 sequences are MNHEY and SVGAGI. This CDR3 is 13 amino acids long. The CDR3 reads CASSYPGQNTQYF. The CDR3 nucleotides are TGTGCCAGCAGTTACCCCGGACAGAATACGCAGTATTTT.

The chain employs TRBV27 and TRBJ2-3; D unclear. This CDR3 has 15 amino acids. V dropped 2 bases and J dropped 6 bases, with 15 bases sitting between them. Germline CDR1 is MNHEY and CDR2 is SMNVEV (reference sequence). The chain's CDR3 is CASSLKRPIGDTQYF. The CDR3 region has the DNA TGTGCCAGCAGTTTAAAGCGCCCCATCGGCGATACGCAGTATTTT.

The chain carries TRBV28 and TRBJ1-3; D possibly corresponds to TRBD1 (5 bases). Germline V gene lookup returns CDR1 MDHEN and CDR2 SYDVKM. With 3 bases removed from V and 3 bases from J, the gap between germline ends came to 18 bases. The CDR3 runs to 17 residues. The CDR3 DNA sequence: TGTGCCAGCAGTTTTCAGGGTCGGGGGAAGGGTGGAAACACCATATATTTT. The encoded protein is CASSFQGRGKGGNTIYF.

The chain joins TRBV9 to TRBJ2-1; D is unresolved. This CDR3 spans 14 amino acids. The germline CDR1 and CDR2 sequences are SGDLS and YYNGEE. The germline V and J ends were trimmed by 5 bases and 4 bases, with 13 bases remaining between them. CDR3 DNA sequence: TGTGCCAGCAGTGAGGCCCCAGTTTACAATGAGCAGTTCTTC. Its translation is CASSEAPVYNEQFF.

This chain uses TRBV7-3 with TRBJ2-3; D is possibly TRBD1 (6 bases). The CDR3 covers 14 residues. CDR1 and CDR2 from the germline V gene are SGHTA and FQGTGA. Deletions cut 10 bases from V and 3 bases from J, with 17 bases between. CDR3 residues: CATRPGAGTDTQYF. CDR3 DNA: TGTGCCACCCGGCCAGGGGCCGGGACAGATACGCAGTATTTT.

The rearrangement uses TRBV7-9 and TRBJ2-2, with D perhaps matching TRBD2 (6 bases). There are 14 residues in the CDR3. Germline V gene lookup returns CDR1 SEHNR and CDR2 FQNEAQ (reference sequence). V lost 11 bases, J lost 1 base, and 14 bases lay in between. The CDR3 reads CAPGGVGNTGELFF. CDR3 DNA sequence: TGTGCCCCTGGCGGGGTGGGGAACACCGGGGAGCTGTTTTTT.

The CDR3 bases are TGTGCCAGCAGCTTAAGCAGGGGGCACGAGACCCAGTACTTC. It yields the protein CASSLSRGHETQYF. V gene TRBV7-3 combines with J gene TRBJ2-5, with 8 bases lining up with TRBD1. V lost 1 base and J lost 5; bases outside the gene matches: 3. The CDR3 runs 14 residues. CDR1 is SGHTA and CDR2 is FQGTGA in the germline V gene. Full variable domain (remainder filled in from reference TRBV7-3 and TRBJ2-5): GAGVSQTPSNKVTEKGKYVELRCDPISGHTALYWYRQSLGQGPEFLIYFQGTGAADDSGLPNDRFFAVRPEGSVSTLKIQRTERGDSAVYLCASSLSRGHETQYFGPGTRLLVL.